Each of the 7 T cell receptor beta chains below was sequenced from the same sample in a study of Graves' ophthalmopathy and Graves' hyperthyroidism. Transcripts of RNA were the source for amplifying TCR beta CDR3 regions. HTBI primers were used in a first-round RT-PCR, which preceded a second-round multiplex PCR. TCRdb reanalysed the multiplex PCR reads using MiXCR and keeps one entry per CDR3 protein. This repertoire shows roughly 600,000 distinct CDR3 sequences, 35% to 45% found once; its top ten account for 3.5% to 5%. Sequenced: peripheral blood or thyroid tissue (not recorded which). These receptor sequences come from an adult man with Graves' hyperthyroidism.

The chain links TRBV10-2 to TRBJ1-2, with 8 bases aligning to TRBD1. The V segment lost 7 bases and the J segment 7 bases; nucleotides outside the gene matches: 11. From germline, CDR1 is WSHSY and CDR2 SAAADI. The CDR3 runs to 14 residues. CDR3 nucleotides: TGCGCCAGCACCCAGGACAGGGCTAAGGGTGGCTACACCTTC. This codes for CASTQDRAKGGYTF.

This clonotype was observed a single time. The chain employs TRBV11-2 and TRBJ1-2; 7 bases agree with TRBD1. The ends lost 5 bases at V and 2 bases at J; junction bases unmatched: 8. This CDR3 has 15 amino acids. Germline-derived CDR1 and CDR2 are SGHAT and FQNNGV. The CDR3 is CASSQDPGQNYGYTF. Written as DNA, the CDR3 is TGTGCCAGCAGCCAAGATCCGGGACAGAACTATGGCTACACCTTC.

Many counts were recorded for this clonotype. The chain carries TRBV19 and TRBJ2-5, with a weak D call TRBD1 (5 bases). CDR1 and CDR2 (germline): LNHDA, SQIVND (reference sequence). Deletions cut 5 bases from V and 1 base from J, with 20 bases between. The CDR3 has 17 amino acids. The CDR3 sequence: CASSVHKDKRPQETQYF. The CDR3 DNA sequence: TGTGCCAGTAGTGTCCATAAGGACAAAAGGCCCCAAGAGACCCAGTACTTC.

This clonotype showed up many times. J is TRBJ1-5 and V is TRBV11-2; D uncertain. The CDR3 totals 14 residues. Germline CDR1 reads SGHAT; CDR2 reads FQNNGV. V gave up 1 base and J gave up 6 bases, with 10 bases separating them. This chain's CDR3 is CASSLAQEGQPQHF. CDR3 nucleotides: TGTGCCAGCAGCTTAGCCCAGGAGGGTCAGCCCCAGCATTTT.

This clonotype was counted only a few times. V gene TRBV7-6 combines with J gene TRBJ2-7; 9 bases match TRBD2. With 5 bases clipped from V and 6 bases from J, the junction kept 8 bases outside the gene matches. The CDR3 consists of 14 residues. The germline gives CDR1 SGHVS, CDR2 FNYEAQ. The CDR3 here is CASSPTLAGTEQYF. The CDR3 nucleotides read TGTGCCAGCAGCCCAACTCTAGCGGGAACCGAGCAGTACTTC.

This rearrangement joins TRBV7-9 to TRBJ2-5; TRBD2 might be the D (5 bases). Between the trimmed V and J ends, which lost 8 bases and 8 bases, there was a span of 15 bases. The V gene's germline CDR1 is SEHNR and CDR2 FQNEAQ (reference sequence). This CDR3 contains 12 residues. CDR3 sequence: CASGDSAPTQYF. The CDR3 DNA sequence: TGTGCCAGCGGGGATAGCGCTCCTACCCAGTACTTC.

The sample holds a few counts of this clonotype. A read error may be the cause here, since a much bigger clone is one base away. V usage is TRBV7-9 and J usage is TRBJ1-2; unclear D gene. Trimming took off 7 bases at V and 4 bases at J, with 16 bases between the two ends. This CDR3 is built from 14 residues. Germline lookup yields CDR1 SEHNR and CDR2 FQNEAQ (reference sequence). This CDR3 is CASTDGLAIYGYTF. CDR3 nucleotides: TGTGCCAGCACGGACGGACTCGCGATCTATGGCTACACCTTC.